This TCR beta chain was identified during a study of spatial heterogeneity in lung cancer (dated by TCRdb to the late 2010s). Context from the whole study: Samples were obtained from roughly 72 patients with early-stage, untreated non-small cell lung cancer from the lung TRACERx cohort. At surgery, both alpha and beta chains were TCR-sequenced in 220 tumor regions, approximately 64 matched nontumor lung samples and just over 55 PBMC samples. The study quantitatively compared TCR alpha and beta repertoires across multiple tumor regions, matched nontumor lung and blood in non-small cell lung cancer. Beta-chain transcripts were consistently detected in greater numbers than alpha-chain transcripts, which likely reflected higher beta-chain transcript abundance. Follow-up PBMC samples were sequenced whenever available, with the median time to follow-up being 2 to 3 years after resection. Nonsynonymous mutation counts, determined by whole-exome sequencing of tumor tissue, were related to features of the TCR repertoire. In the raw uncorrected reads, each unique combination of TCR and UMI appeared on average more than ten times.

Libraries were made using 5' RACE. Sequencing used a NextSeq 500. The TCR library protocol attached a unique molecular identifier to each TCR cDNA molecule to allow correction of PCR and sequencing errors. Concerning the study's data processing: TCR identification, UMI-based error correction and CDR3 extraction were all carried out with Decombinator tools. TCRs above a frequency of 2 per 1,000, corresponding to the top 1% of the tumor frequency distribution, were defined as expanded. Each repertoire was subsampled 100 times to 5,000 TCRs, after which Renyi diversity was computed with the R vegan package. To build CDR3 similarity networks, amino acid triplet string-kernel similarity was used, and CDR3s were connected when their pairwise similarity was above 0.82. The public reads were run again by TCRdb, first through fastp at Q25 and then through MiXCR, and only productive beta chains were kept. Each record represents a unique CDR3 protein, reported with the most common genes and DNA among its rows. Here the V and J calls rest on TCRdb's processing, not on the authors' analysis. The sample profile shows 100,000 to 120,000 distinct CDR3 sequences; 10% to 11% of them were found once. 20% to 25% of the sample comes from the top ten.

V is pared back by 11 bases and J by 1 base, with 17 bases lying between the germline termini. From the cysteine up to the phenylalanine, the CDR3 has a length of 14 residues. Just the 42-base CDR3 DNA is kept, in frame starting at base 1. CDR1 and CDR2, per the germline V gene, are MNHEY and SVGAGI. What the time point label conveys for this sample: blood at routine non-recurrence follow-up after resection. For TCR sequencing, whole RNA was extracted from tumor and nontumor lung tissue, or from cryopreserved PBMC samples, and no cell sorting was done. A patient was chosen for TCR sequencing only when enough RNA was available from at least two tumor regions. Points the paper makes about the study in general: Only roughly 14 patients were included in comparisons of baseline and follow-up blood repertoires. Confirming at a functional level the hypothesis that regional TCRs recognize regional mutations was considered to require additional single-cell paired TCR alpha and beta sequencing. Ubiquitous expanded tumor TCRs showed up in blood more often at tumor resection than at routine follow-up.

This clonotype was seen a few times. The target of this receptor is not known. Base qualities are not provided; no much larger clone lies one nucleotide away. This specimen consisted of PBMCs, obtained at follow-up. The sequence joins TRBV6-5 to TRBJ1-1, with TRBD1 as a weak D call on 5 bases. The origin of this receptor is a female donor with early-stage non-small cell lung cancer. CDR3 loop: CAVEGGAANTEAFF. The sequence in DNA is TGTGCCGTAGAGGGCGGGGCAGCGAACACTGAAGCTTTCTTT.